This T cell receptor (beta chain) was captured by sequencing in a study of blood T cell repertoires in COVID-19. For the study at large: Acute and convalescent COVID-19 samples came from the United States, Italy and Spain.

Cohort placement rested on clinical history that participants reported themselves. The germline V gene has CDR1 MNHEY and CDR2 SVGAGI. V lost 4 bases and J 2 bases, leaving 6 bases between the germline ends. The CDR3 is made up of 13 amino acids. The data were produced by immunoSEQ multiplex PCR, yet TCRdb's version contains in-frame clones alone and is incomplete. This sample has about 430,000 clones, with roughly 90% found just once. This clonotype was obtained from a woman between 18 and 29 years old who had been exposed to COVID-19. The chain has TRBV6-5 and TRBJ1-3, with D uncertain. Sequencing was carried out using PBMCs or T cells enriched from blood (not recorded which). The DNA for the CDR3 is TGTGCCAGCAGTTCCCAGACTGGAAACACCATATATTTT. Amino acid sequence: CASSSQTGNTIYF.